The rows below give T cell receptor beta chains drawn from one sample of a study of human T cells and chemical hapten exposure. A single record per CDR3 protein comes from TCRdb applying MiXCR to the RACE reads. This table has 370,000 or so distinct CDR3 sequences, more than 4.5% appearing once. The sequencing used whole blood, collected in connection with sensitization to the hapten diphenylcyclopropenone (DPC). Receptor source: a woman aged 45 to 65 with alopecia areata. Some clones in this sample may be carry-over from other donors' samples. Each CDR3 is given with its conserved first and last residue. D genes are given only for firm matches. Clone size is not always given. Where it is, it says once, few, many or a class for expanded clones.

d_call,j_call,clone_size,v_call,cdr3_nt,cdr3_aa
-,TRBJ1-3,many,TRBV30,TGTGCCTGGAGTCTCAGGATTTCTGGAAACACCATATATTTT,CAWSLRISGNTIYF
-,TRBJ1-4,few,TRBV2,TGTGCCAGCATTCGAGGGAGAGGGGAAGAAAAACTGTTTTTT,CASIRGRGEEKLFF
TRBD1,TRBJ2-3,-,TRBV20-1,TGCAGTGCTAGAGCATCTGACAGGGCGTTCACAGATACGCAGTATTTT,CSARASDRAFTDTQYF
TRBD2,TRBJ2-1,-,TRBV6-5,TGTGCCAGCAGTTACTCGGGTCTTAGCGGGAGGGTCTCCTACAATGAGCAGTTCTTC,CASSYSGLSGRVSYNEQFF
-,TRBJ2-7,-,TRBV12-3/TRBV12-4,TGTGCCAGCAGTTTACTTGGAGCCCCACTCTACGAGCAGTACTTC,CASSLLGAPLYEQYF
TRBD2,TRBJ2-7,many,TRBV5-1,TGCGCCAGCCAGGGAGGGTCCGAGCAGTACTTC,CASQGGSEQYF
-,TRBJ2-7,many,TRBV28,TGTGCCAGCAGCCTAAGGCCAGGGTTATCCTACGAGCAGTACTTC,CASSLRPGLSYEQYF
-,TRBJ1-1,few,TRBV7-9,TGTGCCAGCAGCATACAAACAGGGCTCCTGAACACTGAAGCTTTCTTT,CASSIQTGLLNTEAFF
-,TRBJ1-1,many,TRBV18,TGTGCCAGCTCACCCGGGGACGGGGTGGGAACTGAAGCTTTCTTT,CASSPGDGVGTEAFF
-,TRBJ2-5,many,TRBV10-3,TGTGCCATCAGTAGAGGGGGAGGAGAGACCCAGTACTTC,CAISRGGGETQYF